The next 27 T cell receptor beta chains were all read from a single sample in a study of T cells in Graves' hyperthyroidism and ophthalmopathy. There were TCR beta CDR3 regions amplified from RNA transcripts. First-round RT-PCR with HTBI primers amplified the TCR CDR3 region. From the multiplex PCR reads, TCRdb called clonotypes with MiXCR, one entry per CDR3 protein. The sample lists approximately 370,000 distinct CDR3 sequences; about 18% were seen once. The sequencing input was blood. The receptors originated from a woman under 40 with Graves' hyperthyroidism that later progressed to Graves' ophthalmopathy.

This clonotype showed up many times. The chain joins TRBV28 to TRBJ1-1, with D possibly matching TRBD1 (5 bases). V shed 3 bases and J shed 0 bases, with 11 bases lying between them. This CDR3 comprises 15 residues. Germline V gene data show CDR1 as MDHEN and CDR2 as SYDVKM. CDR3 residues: CASSFGTGLNTEAFF. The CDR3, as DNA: TGTGCCAGCAGTTTTGGTACAGGTTTGAACACTGAAGCTTTCTTT.

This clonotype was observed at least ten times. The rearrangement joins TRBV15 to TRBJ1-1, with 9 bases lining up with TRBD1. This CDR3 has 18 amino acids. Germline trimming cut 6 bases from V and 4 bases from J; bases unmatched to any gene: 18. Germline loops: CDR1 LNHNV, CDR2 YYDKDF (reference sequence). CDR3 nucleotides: TGTGCCACCAGTATATCTTTCCGGGACAGGGTTGACGGCACTGAAGCTTTCTTT. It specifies CATSISFRDRVDGTEAFF.

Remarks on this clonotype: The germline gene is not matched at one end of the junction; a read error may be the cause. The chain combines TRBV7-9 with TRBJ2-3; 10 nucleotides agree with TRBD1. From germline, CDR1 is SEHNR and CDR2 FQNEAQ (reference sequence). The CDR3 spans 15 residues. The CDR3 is CSSSISGQGTDTQYF. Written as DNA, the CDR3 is TGTTCCAGCAGCATCTCGGGACAGGGGACAGATACGCAGTATTTT.

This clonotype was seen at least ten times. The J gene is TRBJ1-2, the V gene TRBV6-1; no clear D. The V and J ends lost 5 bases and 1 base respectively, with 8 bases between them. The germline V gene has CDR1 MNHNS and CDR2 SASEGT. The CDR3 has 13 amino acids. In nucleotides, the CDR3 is TGTGCCAGCAGTTGGGCCGGTAACTATGGCTACACCTTC. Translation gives CASSWAGNYGYTF.

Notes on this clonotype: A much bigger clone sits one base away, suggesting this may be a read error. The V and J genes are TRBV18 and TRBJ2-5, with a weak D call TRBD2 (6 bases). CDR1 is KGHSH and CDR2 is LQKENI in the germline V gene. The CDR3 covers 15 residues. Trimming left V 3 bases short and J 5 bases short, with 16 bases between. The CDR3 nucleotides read TGTGCCAGCTCACCGGGAGGTGGGCGTTTTGAGACCCAGTACTTC. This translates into CASSPGGGRFETQYF.

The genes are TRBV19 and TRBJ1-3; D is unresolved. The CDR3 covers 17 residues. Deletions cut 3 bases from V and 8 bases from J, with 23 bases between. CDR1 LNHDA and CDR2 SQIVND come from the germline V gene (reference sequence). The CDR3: CASSIGTGSSLGYTIYF. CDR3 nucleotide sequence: TGTGCCAGTAGTATTGGAACGGGATCCTCGCTTGGGTACACCATATATTTT.

CDR3 DNA sequence: TGCAGCGTGGAACAAAAGAACACTGAAGCTTTCTTT. This encodes CSVEQKNTEAFF. This rearrangement joins TRBV29-1 to TRBJ1-1; no reliable D call. Deletions cut 6 bases from V and 1 base from J, with 9 bases between. The germline V gene has CDR1 SQVTM and CDR2 ANQGSEA. The CDR3 runs 12 residues.

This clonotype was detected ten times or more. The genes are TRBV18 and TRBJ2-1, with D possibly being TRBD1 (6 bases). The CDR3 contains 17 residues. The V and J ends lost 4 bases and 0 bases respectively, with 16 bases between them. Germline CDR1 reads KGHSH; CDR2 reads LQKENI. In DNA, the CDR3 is TGTGCCAGCTCACGTTATGGGGGCGCAAGCTCCTACAATGAGCAGTTCTTC. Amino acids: CASSRYGGASSYNEQFF.

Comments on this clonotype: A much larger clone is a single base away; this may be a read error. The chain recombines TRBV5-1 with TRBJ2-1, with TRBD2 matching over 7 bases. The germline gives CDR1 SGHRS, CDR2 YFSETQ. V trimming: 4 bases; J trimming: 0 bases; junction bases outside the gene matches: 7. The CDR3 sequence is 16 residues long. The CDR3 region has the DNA TGCGCCAGCAGCACCAGCGGGGTCGACTCCTACAATGAGCAGTTCTTC. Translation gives CASSTSGVDSYNEQFF.

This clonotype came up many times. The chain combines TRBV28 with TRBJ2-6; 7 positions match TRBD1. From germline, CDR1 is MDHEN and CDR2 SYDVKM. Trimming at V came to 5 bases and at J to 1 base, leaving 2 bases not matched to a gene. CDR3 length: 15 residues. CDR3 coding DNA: TGTGCCAGCAGTCAACAGGGGTCTGGGGCCAACGTCCTGACTTTC. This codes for CASSQQGSGANVLTF.

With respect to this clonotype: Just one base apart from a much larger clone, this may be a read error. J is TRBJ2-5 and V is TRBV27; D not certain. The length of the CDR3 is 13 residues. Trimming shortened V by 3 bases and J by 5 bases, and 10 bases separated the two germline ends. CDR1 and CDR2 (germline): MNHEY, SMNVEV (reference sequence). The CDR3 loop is CASSFNAAETQYF. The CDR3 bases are TGTGCCAGCAGTTTCAACGCGGCGGAGACCCAGTACTTC.

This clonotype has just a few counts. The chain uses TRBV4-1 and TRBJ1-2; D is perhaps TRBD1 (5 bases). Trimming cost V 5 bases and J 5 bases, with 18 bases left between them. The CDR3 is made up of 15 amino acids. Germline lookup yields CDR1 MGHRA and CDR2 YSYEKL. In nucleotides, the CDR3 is TGCGCCAGCAGCGCCCAATCCGGGACGCAATATGGCTACACCTTC. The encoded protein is CASSAQSGTQYGYTF.

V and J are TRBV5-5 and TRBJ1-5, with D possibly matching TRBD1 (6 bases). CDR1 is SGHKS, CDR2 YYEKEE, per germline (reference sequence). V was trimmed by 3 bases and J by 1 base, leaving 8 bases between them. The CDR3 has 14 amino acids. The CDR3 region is CASSSGHSNQPQHF. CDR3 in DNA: TGTGCCAGCAGCTCGGGACACAGCAATCAGCCCCAGCATTTT.

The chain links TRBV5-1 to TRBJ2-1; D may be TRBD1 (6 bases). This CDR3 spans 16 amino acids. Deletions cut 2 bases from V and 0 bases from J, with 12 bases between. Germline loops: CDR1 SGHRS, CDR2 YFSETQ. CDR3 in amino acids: CASSLWQDSSYNEQFF. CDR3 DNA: TGCGCCAGCAGCTTATGGCAGGACAGCTCCTACAATGAGCAGTTCTTC.

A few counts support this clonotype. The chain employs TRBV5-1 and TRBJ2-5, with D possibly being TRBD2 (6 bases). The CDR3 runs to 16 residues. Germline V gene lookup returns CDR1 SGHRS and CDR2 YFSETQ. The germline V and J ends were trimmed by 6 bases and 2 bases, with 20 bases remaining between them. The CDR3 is CASTPQAGSGQETQYF. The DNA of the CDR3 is TGCGCCAGCACCCCTCAGGCGGGGAGCGGACAAGAGACCCAGTACTTC.

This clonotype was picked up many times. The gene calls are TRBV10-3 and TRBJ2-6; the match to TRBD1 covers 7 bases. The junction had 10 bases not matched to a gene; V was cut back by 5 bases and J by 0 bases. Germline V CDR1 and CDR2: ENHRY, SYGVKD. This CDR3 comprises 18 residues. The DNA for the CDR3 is TGTGCCATCAGTTATAACCGGGACAGCTTCTCTGGGGCCAACGTCCTGACTTTC. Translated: CAISYNRDSFSGANVLTF.

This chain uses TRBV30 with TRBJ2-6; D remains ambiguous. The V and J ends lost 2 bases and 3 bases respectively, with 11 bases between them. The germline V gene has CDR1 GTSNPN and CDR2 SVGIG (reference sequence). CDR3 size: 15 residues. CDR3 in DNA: TGTGCCTGGAGTACCCGAGACGGTGGGGCCAACGTCCTGACTTTC. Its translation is CAWSTRDGGANVLTF.

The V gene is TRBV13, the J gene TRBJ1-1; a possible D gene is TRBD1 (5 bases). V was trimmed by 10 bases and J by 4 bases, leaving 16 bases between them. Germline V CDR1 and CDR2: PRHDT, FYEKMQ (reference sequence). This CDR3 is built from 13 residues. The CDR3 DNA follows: TGTGCCACCGGGCCTCGGGGGATCACTGAAGCTTTCTTT. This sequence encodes CATGPRGITEAFF.

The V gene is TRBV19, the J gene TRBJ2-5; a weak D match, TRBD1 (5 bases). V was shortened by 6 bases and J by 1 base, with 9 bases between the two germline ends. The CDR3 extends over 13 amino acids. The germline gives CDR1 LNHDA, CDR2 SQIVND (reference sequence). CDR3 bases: TGTGCCAGTAGCGCGGACATCCAAGAGACCCAGTACTTC. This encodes CASSADIQETQYF.

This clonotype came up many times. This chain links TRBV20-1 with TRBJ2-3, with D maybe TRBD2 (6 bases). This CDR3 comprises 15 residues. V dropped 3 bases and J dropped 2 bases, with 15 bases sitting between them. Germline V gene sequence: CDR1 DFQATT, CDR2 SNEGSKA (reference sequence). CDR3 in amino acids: CSASRDSRITDTQYF. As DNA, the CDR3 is TGCAGTGCTAGTCGGGACTCGCGGATCACAGATACGCAGTATTTT.

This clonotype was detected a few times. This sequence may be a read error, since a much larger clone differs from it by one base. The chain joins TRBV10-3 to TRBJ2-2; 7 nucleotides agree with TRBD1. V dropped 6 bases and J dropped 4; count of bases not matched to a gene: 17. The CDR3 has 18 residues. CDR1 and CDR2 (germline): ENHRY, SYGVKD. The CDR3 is CAISRTNHGTEGTGELFF. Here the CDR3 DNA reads TGTGCCATCAGCCGAACCAATCACGGGACAGAGGGCACCGGGGAGCTGTTTTTT.

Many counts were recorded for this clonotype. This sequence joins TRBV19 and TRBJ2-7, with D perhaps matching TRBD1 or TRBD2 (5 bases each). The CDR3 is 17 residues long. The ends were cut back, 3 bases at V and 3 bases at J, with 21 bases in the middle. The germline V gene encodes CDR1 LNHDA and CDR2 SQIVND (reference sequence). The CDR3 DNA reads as TGTGCCAGTAGTATCACTTTGGGGGACGGAGACTTCTACGAGCAGTACTTC. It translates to CASSITLGDGDFYEQYF.

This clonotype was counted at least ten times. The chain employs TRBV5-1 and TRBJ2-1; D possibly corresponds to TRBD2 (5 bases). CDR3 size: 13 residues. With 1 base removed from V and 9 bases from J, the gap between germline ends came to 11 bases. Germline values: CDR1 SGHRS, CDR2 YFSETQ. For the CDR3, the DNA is TGCGCCAGCAGCTTGTTTCGGGGTAGTGAGCAGTTCTTC. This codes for CASSLFRGSEQFF.

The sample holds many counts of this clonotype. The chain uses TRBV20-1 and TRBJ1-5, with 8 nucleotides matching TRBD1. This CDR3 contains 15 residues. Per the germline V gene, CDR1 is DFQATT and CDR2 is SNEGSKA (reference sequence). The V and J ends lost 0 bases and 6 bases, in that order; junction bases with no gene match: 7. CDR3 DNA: TGCAGTGCTAGAGATCCCGAGACAGGGGTTCAGCCCCAGCATTTT. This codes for CSARDPETGVQPQHF.

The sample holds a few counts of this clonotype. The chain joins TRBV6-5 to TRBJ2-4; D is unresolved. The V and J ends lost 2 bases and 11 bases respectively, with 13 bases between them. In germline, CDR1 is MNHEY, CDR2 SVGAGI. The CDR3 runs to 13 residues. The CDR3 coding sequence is TGTGCCAGCAGTTACAGTCCTGGACGATTTCAGTACTTC. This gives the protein CASSYSPGRFQYF.

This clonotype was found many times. CDR3 protein: CASSYRIQETQYF. The CDR3 nucleotides are TGTGCCAGCAGTTACAGAATACAAGAGACCCAGTACTTC. The J gene is TRBJ2-5, the V gene TRBV27, with no clear D. V was pared by 4 bases and J by 2 bases, with 8 bases between. CDR1 is MNHEY, CDR2 SMNVEV, per germline (reference sequence). The length of the CDR3 is 13 residues.

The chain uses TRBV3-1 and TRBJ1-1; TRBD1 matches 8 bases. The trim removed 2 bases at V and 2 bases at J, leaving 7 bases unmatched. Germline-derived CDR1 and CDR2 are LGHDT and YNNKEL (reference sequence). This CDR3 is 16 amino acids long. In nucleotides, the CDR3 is TGTGCCAGCAGCCAATCAGGGACAGGACCTAACACTGAAGCTTTCTTT. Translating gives CASSQSGTGPNTEAFF.